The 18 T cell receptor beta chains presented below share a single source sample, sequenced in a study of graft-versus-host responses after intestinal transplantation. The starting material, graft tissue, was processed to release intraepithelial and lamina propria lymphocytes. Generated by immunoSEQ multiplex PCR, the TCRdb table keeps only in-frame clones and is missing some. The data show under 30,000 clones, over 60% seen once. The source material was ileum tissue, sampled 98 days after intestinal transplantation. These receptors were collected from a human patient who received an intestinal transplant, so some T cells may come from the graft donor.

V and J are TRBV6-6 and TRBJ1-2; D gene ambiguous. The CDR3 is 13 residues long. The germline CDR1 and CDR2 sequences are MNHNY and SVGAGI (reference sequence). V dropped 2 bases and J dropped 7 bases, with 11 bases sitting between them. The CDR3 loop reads CASSYGSGSGYTF. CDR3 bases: TGTGCCAGCAGTTACGGGTCGGGGTCTGGCTACACCTTC.

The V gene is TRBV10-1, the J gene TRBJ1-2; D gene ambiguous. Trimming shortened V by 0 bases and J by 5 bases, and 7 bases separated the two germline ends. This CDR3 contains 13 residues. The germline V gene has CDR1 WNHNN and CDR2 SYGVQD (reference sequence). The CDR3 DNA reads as TGCGCCAGCAGTGAGTCGTGGGAGTATGGCTACACCTTC. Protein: CASSESWEYGYTF.

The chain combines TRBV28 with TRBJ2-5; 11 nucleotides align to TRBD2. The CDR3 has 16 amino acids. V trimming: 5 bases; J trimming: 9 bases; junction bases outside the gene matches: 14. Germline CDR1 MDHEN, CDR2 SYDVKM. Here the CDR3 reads CASSPSSGGSAWAQYF. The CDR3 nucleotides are TGTGCCAGCAGTCCGTCTAGCGGGGGGTCCGCATGGGCCCAGTACTTC.

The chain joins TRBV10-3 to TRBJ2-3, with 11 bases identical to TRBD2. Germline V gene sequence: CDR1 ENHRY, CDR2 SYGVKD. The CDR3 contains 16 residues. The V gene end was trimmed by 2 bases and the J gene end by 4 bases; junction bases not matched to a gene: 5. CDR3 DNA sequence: TGTGCCATCAGTGAGGGGTCACTAGCGGGGGCAGATACGCAGTATTTT. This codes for CAISEGSLAGADTQYF.

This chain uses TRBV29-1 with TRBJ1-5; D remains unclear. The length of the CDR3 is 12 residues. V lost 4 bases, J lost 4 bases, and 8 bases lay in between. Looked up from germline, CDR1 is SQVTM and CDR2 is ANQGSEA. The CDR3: CSVVDSNQPQHF. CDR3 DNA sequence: TGCAGCGTTGTGGACTCGAATCAGCCCCAGCATTTT.

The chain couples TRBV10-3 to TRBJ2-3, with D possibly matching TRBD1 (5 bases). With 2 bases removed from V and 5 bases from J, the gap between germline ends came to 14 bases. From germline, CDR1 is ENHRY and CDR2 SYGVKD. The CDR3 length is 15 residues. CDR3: CAISEGAVAKDTQYF. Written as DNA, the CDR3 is TGTGCCATCAGTGAGGGGGCCGTCGCGAAAGATACGCAGTATTTT.

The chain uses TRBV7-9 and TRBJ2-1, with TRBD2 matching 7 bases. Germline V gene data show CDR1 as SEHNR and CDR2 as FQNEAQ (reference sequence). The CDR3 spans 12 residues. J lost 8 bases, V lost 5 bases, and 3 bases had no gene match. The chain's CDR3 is CASSRDYHEQFF. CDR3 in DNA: TGTGCCAGCAGCCGGGACTATCATGAGCAGTTCTTC.

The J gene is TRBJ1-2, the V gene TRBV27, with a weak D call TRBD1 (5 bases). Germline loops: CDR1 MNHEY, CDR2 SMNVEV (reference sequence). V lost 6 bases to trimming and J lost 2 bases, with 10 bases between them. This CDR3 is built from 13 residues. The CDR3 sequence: CASSLTVNYGYTF. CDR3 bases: TGTGCCAGCAGCCTGACAGTGAACTATGGCTACACCTTC.

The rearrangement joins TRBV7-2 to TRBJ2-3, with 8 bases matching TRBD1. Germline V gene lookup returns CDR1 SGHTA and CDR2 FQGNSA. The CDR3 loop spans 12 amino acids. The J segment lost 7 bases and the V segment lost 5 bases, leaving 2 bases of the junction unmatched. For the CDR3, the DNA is TGTGCCAGCAGCGACAGGGGATATACGCAGTATTTT. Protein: CASSDRGYTQYF.

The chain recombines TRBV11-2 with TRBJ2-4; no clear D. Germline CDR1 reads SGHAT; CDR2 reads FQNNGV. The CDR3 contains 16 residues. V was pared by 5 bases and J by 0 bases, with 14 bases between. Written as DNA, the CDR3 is TGTGCCAGCAGCAAAACACCGATGATAGCCAAAAACATTCAGTACTTC. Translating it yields CASSKTPMIAKNIQYF.

For the CDR3, the DNA is TGTGCCAGCAGCGTGACTAGCCTCGCCCACGAGCAGTACTTC. It encodes CASSVTSLAHEQYF. The V call is TRBV9, the J call TRBJ2-7, with 7 bases aligning to TRBD2. Looked up from germline, CDR1 is SGDLS and CDR2 is YYNGEE. V shed 2 bases and J 5 bases; nucleotides not matched to a gene: 7. The CDR3 has 14 residues.

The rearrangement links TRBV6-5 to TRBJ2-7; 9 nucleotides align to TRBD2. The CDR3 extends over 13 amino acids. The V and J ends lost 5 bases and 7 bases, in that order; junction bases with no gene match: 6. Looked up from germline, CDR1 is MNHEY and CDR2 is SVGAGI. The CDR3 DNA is TGTGCCAGCAGTAGCGGGACTAGCTCGGAGCAGTACTTC. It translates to CASSSGTSSEQYF.

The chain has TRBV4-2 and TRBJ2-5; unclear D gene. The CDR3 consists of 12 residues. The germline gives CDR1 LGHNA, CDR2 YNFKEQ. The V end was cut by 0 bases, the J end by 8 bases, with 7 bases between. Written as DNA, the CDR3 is TGTGCCAGCAGCCAAGATCGGCAAACCCAGTACTTC. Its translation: CASSQDRQTQYF.

DNA of the CDR3: TGTGCCAGCAGCGTTTCAGGGGGCAACTCACCCCTCCACTTT. As protein: CASSVSGGNSPLHF. The chain carries TRBV9 and TRBJ1-6, with 8 bases lining up with TRBD1. V lost 2 bases and J lost 10; bases outside the gene matches: 5. The germline gives CDR1 SGDLS, CDR2 YYNGEE. The CDR3 totals 14 residues.

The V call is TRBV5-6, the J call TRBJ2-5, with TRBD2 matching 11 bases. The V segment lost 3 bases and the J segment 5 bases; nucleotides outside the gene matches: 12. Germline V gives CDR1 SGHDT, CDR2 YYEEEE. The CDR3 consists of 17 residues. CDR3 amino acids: CASSSLRLAGSVETQYF. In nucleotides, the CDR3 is TGTGCCAGCAGCTCATTAAGACTAGCGGGGTCGGTGGAGACCCAGTACTTC.

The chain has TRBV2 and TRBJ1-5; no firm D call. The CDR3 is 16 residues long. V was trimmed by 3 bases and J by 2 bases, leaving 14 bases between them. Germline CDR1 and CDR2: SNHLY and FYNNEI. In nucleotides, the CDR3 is TGTGCCAGCAGTGATTATGAAATCCCCCGCAATCAGCCCCAGCATTTT. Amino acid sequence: CASSDYEIPRNQPQHF.

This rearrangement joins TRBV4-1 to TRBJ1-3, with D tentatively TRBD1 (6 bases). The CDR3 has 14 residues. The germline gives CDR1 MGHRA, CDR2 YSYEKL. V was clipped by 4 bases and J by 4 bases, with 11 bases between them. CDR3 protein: CASSLTGTGNTIYF. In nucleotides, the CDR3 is TGCGCCAGCAGCCTGACGGGGACAGGAAACACCATATATTTT.

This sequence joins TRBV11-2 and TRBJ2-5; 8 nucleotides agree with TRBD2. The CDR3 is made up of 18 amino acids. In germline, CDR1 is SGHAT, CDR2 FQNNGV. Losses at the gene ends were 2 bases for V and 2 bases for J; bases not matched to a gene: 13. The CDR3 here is CASSLNFGIAGLQETQYF. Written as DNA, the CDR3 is TGTGCCAGCAGCTTAAATTTCGGGATAGCGGGGCTGCAAGAGACCCAGTACTTC.